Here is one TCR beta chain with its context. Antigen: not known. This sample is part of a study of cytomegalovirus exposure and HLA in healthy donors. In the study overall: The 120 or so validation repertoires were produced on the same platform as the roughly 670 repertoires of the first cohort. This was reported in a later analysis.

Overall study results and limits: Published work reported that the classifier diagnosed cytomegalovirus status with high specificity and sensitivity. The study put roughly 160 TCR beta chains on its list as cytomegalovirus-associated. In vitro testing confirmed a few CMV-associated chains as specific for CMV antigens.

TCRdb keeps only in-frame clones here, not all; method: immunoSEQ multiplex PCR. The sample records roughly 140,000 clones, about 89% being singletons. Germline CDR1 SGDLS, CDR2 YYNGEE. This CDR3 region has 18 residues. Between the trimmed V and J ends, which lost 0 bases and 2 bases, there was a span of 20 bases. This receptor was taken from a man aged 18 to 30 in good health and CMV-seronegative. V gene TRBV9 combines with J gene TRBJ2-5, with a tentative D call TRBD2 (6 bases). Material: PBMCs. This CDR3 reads CASSVGLRGKVGQETQYF. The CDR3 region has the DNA TGTGCCAGCAGCGTAGGGCTGCGGGGTAAGGTGGGGCAAGAGACCCAGTACTTC. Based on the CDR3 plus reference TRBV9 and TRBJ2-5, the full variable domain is DSGVTQTPKHLITATGQRVTLRCSPRSGDLSVYWYQQSLDQGLQFLIQYYNGEERAKGNILERFSAQQFPDLHSELNLSSLELGDSALYFCASSVGLRGKVGQETQYFGPGTRLLVL.